Here is one T cell receptor beta chain with its context. Its antigen is undetermined. The time point: baseline, week 1 (first vaccination visit). Treatment indicated: pre-vaccination baseline after standard-of-care therapy. The table came from immunoSEQ multiplex PCR; TCRdb's copy has only in-frame clones and leaves some out. In the table there are over 55,000 clones, 83% of which are singletons. This entry belongs to a study of a mutant IDH1 vaccine in newly diagnosed glioma. Whole-study context: Treated patients, averaging roughly 40 years, were around 60% male and about 40% female. Patients were pretreated with radiotherapy, temozolomide, or both, mostly both.

Study results and limitations: Immune responses arising from the vaccine appeared in around 92% of patients.

Trimming cost V 0 bases and J 5 bases; bases outside gene matches: 7. The germline V gene has CDR1 SGHRS and CDR2 YFSETQ. This CDR3 is built from 15 residues. The receptor was isolated from a woman aged 18-29 years with glioma. Some clones in this sample may be carry-over from other donors' samples. Material: peripheral blood mononuclear cells (PBMCs), obtained from a glioma patient treated with radiotherapy, temozolomide or both. The J gene is TRBJ2-5, the V gene TRBV5-1; 7 nucleotides match TRBD1. The CDR3 sequence is CASSLVDRWTETQYF. The CDR3 DNA reads as TGCGCCAGCAGCTTGGTGGACAGGTGGACGGAGACCCAGTACTTC.